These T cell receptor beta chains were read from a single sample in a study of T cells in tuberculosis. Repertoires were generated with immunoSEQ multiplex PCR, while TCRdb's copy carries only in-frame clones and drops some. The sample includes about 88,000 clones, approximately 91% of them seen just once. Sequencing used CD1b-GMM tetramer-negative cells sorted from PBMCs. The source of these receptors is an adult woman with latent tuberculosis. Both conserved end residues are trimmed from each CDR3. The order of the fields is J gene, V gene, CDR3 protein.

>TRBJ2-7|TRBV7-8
ASSSGDRSYEQY
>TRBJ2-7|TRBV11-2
ASSQFGSGGDEQY
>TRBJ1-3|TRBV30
AWGAGSGNTIY
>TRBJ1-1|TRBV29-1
SVQLYRLLNTEAF
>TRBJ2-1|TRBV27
ASSKLTSSSYNEQF
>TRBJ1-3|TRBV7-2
ASSSTVSTIY
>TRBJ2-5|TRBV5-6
ASSLVRGRIQETQY
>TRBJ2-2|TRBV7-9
ASSPRTSGGSPDTGELF
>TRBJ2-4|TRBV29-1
SVAGTASKNIQY
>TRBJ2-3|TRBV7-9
ASSPTKDRDRGRTDTQY
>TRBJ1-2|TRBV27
ASSLRQGRYGYT
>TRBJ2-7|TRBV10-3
AISESGSYEQY
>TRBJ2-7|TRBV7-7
ASSPYGYEQY
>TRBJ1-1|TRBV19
ASSISQGTF
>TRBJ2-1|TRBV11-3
ASSSRLYNEQF
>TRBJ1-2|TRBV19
ASTDRNYGYT
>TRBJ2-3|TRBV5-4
ASSLGPGGATDTQY
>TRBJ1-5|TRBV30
AWRGQPGQPQH
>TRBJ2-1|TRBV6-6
ASSDLAGGLNKQF
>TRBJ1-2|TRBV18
ASSPRDRGAQGYT
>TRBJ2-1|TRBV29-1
SSAGGPFAYNEQF
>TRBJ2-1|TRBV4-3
ASSQQETSGTLLGHEQF
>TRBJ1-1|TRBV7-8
ASSQPSRGAYTEAF
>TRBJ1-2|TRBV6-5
ASRPDRANYGYT
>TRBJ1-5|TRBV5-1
ASSLDLGQANQPQH
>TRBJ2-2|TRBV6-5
ASSYPSRGGELF
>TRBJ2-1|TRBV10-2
ASSERVNEQF
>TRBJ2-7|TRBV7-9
ASSSPRQAYEQY
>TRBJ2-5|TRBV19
ASSINYGETQY
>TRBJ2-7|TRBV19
ASRRTGVGEQY
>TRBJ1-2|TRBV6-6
ASRAHSGGYT
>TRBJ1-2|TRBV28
ASKDRNNYGYT
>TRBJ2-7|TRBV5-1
ASRTGMGGEQY
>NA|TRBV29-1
SVEDRLSSGGAGHYEQY
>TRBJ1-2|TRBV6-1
ASRPLLGAAYGYT
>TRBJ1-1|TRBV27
ASSLSAGRTEAF
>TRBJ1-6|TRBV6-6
ASSLNSPLH
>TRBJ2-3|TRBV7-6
ASSPTGGGEGTDTQY
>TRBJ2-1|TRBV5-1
ASSMTSGVYNEQF
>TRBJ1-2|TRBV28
ASSFDRVYGYT
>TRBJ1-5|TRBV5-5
ASSRTVSNQPQH
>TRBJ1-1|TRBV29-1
SVSIGAKAEAF
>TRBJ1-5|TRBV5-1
ASSLGQGIQPQH